The entry below describes one TCR beta chain. The antigen remains unidentified. This record belongs to a study of cytomegalovirus exposure and HLA in healthy donors. Only in-frame clones appear in the TCRdb table, and some are missing; sequencing was by immunoSEQ multiplex PCR. Here the sample spans tens of thousands of clones, 90% being singletons. Germline CDR1 and CDR2: SGHNT and YENEEA. The CDR3 sequence is 14 residues long. Losses at the gene ends were 5 bases for V and 4 bases for J; bases not matched to a gene: 4. Overall study results and limits: Altogether, 150 to 200 TCR beta chains were recorded as cytomegalovirus-associated. Many donors carried some public TCRs, although rarity characterized most TCR sequences. A few chains tied to CMV proved CMV antigen-specific in vitro.

The TCR originated in a man between 18 and 35 years old in good health and CMV-seronegative. This chain connects TRBV11-3 to TRBJ2-2; 7 bases match TRBD2. Material: PBMCs. CDR3 nucleotide sequence: TGTGCCAGCAGCGTGGGGGGGAGCACCGGGGAGCTGTTTTTT. This gives the protein CASSVGGSTGELFF.